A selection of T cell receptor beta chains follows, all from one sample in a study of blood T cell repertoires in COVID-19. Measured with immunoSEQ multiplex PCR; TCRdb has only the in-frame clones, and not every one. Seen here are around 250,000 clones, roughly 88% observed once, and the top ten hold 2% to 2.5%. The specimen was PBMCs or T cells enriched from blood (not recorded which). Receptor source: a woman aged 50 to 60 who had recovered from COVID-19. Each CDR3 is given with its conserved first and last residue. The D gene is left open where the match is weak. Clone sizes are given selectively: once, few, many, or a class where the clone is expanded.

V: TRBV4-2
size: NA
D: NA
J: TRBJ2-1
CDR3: CASSQDRAGSYNEQFF
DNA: TGTGCCAGCAGCCAAGATAGAGCTGGCTCCTACAATGAGCAGTTCTTC

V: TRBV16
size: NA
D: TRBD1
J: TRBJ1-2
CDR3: CASSQLVGQGYGYTF
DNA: TGTGCCAGCAGCCAATTAGTGGGACAGGGATATGGCTACACCTTC

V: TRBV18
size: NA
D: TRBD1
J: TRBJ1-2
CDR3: CASSEGQGGYGYTF
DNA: TGTGCCAGCTCAGAAGGACAGGGAGGCTATGGCTACACCTTC

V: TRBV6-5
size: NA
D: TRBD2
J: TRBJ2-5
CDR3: CASSLGLARAETQYF
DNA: TGTGCCAGCAGTCTAGGACTAGCGAGAGCTGAGACCCAGTACTTC

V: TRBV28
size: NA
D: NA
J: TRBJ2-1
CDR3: CASSLLTMDNEQFF
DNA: TGTGCCAGCAGTTTATTAACAATGGACAATGAGCAGTTCTTC

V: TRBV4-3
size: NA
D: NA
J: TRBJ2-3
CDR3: CASSQTASPTDTQYF
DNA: TGCGCCAGCAGCCAAACAGCCTCTCCCACAGATACGCAGTATTTT

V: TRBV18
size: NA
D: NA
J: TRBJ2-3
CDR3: CASSPIGPGTATDTQYF
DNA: TGTGCCAGCTCACCAATTGGGCCCGGGACTGCCACAGATACGCAGTATTTT

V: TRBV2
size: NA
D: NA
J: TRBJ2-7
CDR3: CASSRTNKDNEQYF
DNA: TGTGCCAGCAGTCGGACTAATAAGGACAACGAGCAGTACTTC

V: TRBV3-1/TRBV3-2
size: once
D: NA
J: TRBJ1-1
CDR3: CASSQDFRGTEAFF
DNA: TGTGCCAGCAGCCAAGATTTCAGGGGAACTGAAGCTTTCTTT

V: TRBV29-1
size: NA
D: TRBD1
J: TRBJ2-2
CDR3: CSAHRGRSTGELFF
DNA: TGCAGCGCACACAGGGGAAGGAGCACCGGGGAGCTGTTTTTT

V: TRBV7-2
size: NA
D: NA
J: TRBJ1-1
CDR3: CASNPGSGDTEAFF
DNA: TGTGCCAGCAACCCTGGGTCGGGGGACACTGAAGCTTTCTTT

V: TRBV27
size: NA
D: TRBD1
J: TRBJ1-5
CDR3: CASSRGGSNQPQHF
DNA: TGTGCCAGCAGCCGAGGGGGCAGCAATCAGCCCCAGCATTTT

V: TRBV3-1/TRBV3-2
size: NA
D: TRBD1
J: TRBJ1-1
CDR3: CASGPGTGLNTEAFF
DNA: TGTGCCAGCGGTCCCGGGACAGGCTTGAACACTGAAGCTTTCTTT

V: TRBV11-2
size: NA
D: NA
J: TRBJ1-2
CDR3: CASSLEGHWGYTF
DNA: TGTGCCAGCAGCTTAGAGGGACATTGGGGCTACACCTTC

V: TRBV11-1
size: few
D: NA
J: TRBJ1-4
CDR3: CASSRREYEKLFF
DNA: TGTGCCAGCAGCCGGCGGGAGTATGAAAAACTGTTTTTT

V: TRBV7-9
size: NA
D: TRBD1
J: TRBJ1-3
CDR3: CASSYRGNSGNTIYF
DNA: TGTGCCAGCAGCTACAGGGGAAACTCTGGAAACACCATATATTTT